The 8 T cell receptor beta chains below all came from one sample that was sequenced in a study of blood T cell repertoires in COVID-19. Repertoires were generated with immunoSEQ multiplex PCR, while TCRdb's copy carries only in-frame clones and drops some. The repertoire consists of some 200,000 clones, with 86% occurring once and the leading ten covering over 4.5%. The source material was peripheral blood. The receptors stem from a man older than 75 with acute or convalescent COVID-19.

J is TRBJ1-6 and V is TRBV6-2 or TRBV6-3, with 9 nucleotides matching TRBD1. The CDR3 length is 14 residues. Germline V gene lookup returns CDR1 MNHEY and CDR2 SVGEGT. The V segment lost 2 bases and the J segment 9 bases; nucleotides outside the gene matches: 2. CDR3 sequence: CASSYDRGISPLHF. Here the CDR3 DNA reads TGTGCCAGCAGTTACGACAGGGGGATTTCACCCCTCCACTTT.

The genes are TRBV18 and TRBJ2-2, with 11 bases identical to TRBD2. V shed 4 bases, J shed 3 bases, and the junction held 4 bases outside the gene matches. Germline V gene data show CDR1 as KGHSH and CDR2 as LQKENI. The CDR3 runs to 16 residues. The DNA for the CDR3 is TGTGCCAGCTCACTAGCGGGAGGGCCGGACACCGGGGAGCTGTTTTTT. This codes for CASSLAGGPDTGELFF.

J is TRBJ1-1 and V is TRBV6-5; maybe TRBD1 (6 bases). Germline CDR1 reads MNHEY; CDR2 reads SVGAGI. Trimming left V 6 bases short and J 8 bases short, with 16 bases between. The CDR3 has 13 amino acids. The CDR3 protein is CASSIARGVEAFF. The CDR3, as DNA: TGTGCCAGCAGCATAGCCAGGGGCGTGGAAGCTTTCTTT.

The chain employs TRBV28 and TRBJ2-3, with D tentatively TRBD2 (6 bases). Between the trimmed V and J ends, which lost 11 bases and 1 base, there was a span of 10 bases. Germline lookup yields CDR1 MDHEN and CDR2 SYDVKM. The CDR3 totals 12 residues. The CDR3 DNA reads TGTGCCCACGGGAGCGGCACAGATACGCAGTATTTT. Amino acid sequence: CAHGSGTDTQYF.

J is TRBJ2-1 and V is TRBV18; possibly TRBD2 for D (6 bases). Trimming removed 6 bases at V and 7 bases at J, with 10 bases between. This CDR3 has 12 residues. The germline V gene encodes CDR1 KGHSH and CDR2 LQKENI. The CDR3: CASSSSGNEQFF. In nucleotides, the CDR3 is TGTGCCAGCTCGTCAAGCGGGAATGAGCAGTTCTTC.

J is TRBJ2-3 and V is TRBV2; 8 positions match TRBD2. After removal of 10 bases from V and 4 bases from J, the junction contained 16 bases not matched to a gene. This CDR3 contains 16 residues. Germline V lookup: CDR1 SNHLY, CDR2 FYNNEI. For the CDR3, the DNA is TGTGCCATGGCCCAATCTTTGAGCGGGAGCTCAGATACGCAGTATTTT. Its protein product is CAMAQSLSGSSDTQYF.

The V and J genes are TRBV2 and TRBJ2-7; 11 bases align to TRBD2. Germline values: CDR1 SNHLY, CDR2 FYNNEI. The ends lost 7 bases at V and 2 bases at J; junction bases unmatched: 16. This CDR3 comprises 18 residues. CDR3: CASTEGPSGRPSAYEQYV. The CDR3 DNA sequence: TGTGCCAGCACCGAAGGTCCTAGCGGGAGGCCAAGCGCCTACGAGCAGTACGTC.

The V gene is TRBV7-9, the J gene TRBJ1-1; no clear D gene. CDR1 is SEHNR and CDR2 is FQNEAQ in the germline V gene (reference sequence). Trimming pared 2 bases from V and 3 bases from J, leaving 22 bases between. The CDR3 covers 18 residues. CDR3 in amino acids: CASSLQEIGLNGDTEAFF. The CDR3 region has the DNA TGTGCCAGCAGCTTACAAGAGATCGGACTCAACGGGGACACTGAAGCTTTCTTT.